The 25 T cell receptor beta chains below all came from one sample that was sequenced in a study of T-cell memory formation after mild COVID-19. One entry per CDR3 protein results from TCRdb running MiXCR on the 5' RACE reads. The table lists 250,000 to 350,000 distinct CDR3 sequences, 15% to 20% of them singletons. Input material: PBMCs or a T cell subset sorted from them (not recorded which). These receptors originate from a man aged 18 to 35 who had mild COVID-19 (a few samples of this study predate the infection). Cell type and time point are not known.

This clonotype was picked up many times. This chain uses TRBV4-1 with TRBJ2-3; D is ambiguous. This CDR3 spans 16 amino acids. Trimming removed 0 bases from V and 0 bases from J, with 10 bases in between. The germline V gene has CDR1 MGHRA and CDR2 YSYEKL. The CDR3 reads CASSQEGQPSTDTQYF. In DNA, the CDR3 is TGCGCCAGCAGCCAAGAAGGCCAGCCAAGCACAGATACGCAGTATTTT.

There are a few counts of this clonotype. The CDR3 sequence is CASSPDTGNQPQHF. The CDR3, as DNA: TGTGCCAGCAGTCCCGACACAGGCAATCAGCCCCAGCATTTT. V gene TRBV7-6 combines with J gene TRBJ1-5; no clear D gene. The CDR3 is made up of 14 amino acids. V was pared by 6 bases and J by 2 bases, with 11 bases between. Germline lookup yields CDR1 SGHVS and CDR2 FNYEAQ.

A remark on this clonotype: Germline is not matched at one junction end, which may reflect a read error. The J gene is TRBJ1-4, the V gene TRBV6-5; D perhaps matches TRBD1 (6 bases). Germline CDR1 and CDR2: MNHEY and SVGAGI. The CDR3 contains 11 residues. The CDR3 sequence: CASSQLKGEIF. CDR3 nucleotide sequence: TGTGCCAGCAGTCAGCTGAAGGGGGAAATTTTT.

In DNA, the CDR3 is TGTGCCAGCAGTATGCTCTTCCCGGATACGCAGTATTTT. This gives the protein CASSMLFPDTQYF. The chain employs TRBV25-1 and TRBJ2-3; D unclear. CDR1 MGHDK and CDR2 SYGVNS come from the germline V gene. The CDR3 extends over 13 amino acids. V lost 5 bases, J lost 6 bases, and 12 bases lay in between.

This clonotype was detected only a few times. The chain combines TRBV6-1 with TRBJ1-3; D is unresolved. CDR3 length: 10 amino acids. CDR1 and CDR2 (germline): MNHNS, SASEGT. The ends were cut back, 2 bases at V and 8 bases at J, with 1 base in the middle. CDR3 region: CASSEYTIYF. The CDR3 DNA follows: TGTGCCAGCAGTGAATACACCATATATTTT.

A few counts support this clonotype. V is TRBV11-2 and J is TRBJ2-7; TRBD1 agrees at 7 bases. This CDR3 contains 14 residues. The ends lost 6 bases at V and 1 base at J; junction bases unmatched: 6. The germline V gene encodes CDR1 SGHAT and CDR2 FQNNGV. The CDR3, as DNA: TGTGCCAGCAGGACAGGGTTTGGGTCCTACGAGCAGTACTTC. This translates into CASRTGFGSYEQYF. The variable domain in full, completed from reference TRBV11-2 and TRBJ2-7, reads EAGVAQSPRYKIIEKRQSVAFWCNPISGHATLYWYQQILGQGPKLLIQFQNNGVVDDSQLPKDRFSAERLKGVDSTLKIQPAKLEDSAVYLCASRTGFGSYEQYFGPGTRLTVT.

This clonotype has only a few counts. The chain links TRBV6-5 to TRBJ1-2, with TRBD1 matching over 11 bases. V shed 6 bases and J 0 bases; nucleotides not matched to a gene: 0. The CDR3 covers 14 residues. Germline CDR1 is MNHEY and CDR2 is SVGAGI. The CDR3 DNA follows: TGTGCCAGCAGGGGACAGGGGGCTAACTATGGCTACACCTTC. This codes for CASRGQGANYGYTF.

The chain joins TRBV7-9 to TRBJ2-1; D is possibly TRBD2 (7 bases). The germline V and J ends were trimmed by 0 bases and 5 bases, with 11 bases remaining between them. CDR3 length: 15 amino acids. CDR1 is SEHNR, CDR2 FQNEAQ, per germline (reference sequence). CDR3 sequence: CASSLAGGLDNEQFF. The CDR3 bases are TGTGCCAGCAGCTTAGCGGGGGGGCTGGACAATGAGCAGTTCTTC.

This rearrangement joins TRBV5-1 to TRBJ1-2; the D gene is possibly TRBD1 (6 bases). V was cut by 3 bases and J by 4 bases, with 13 bases left in between. Germline V lookup: CDR1 SGHRS, CDR2 YFSETQ. The CDR3 has 14 residues. The CDR3 loop is CASSSEGGGYGYTF. As DNA, the CDR3 is TGCGCCAGCAGCTCCGAGGGGGGGGGCTATGGCTACACCTTC.

The chain has TRBV7-6 and TRBJ2-7, with 7 bases aligning to TRBD1. Trimming at V came to 5 bases and at J to 6 bases, leaving 10 bases not matched to a gene. The CDR3 loop spans 14 amino acids. Per germline, CDR1 SGHVS and CDR2 FNYEAQ. The CDR3 nucleotides are TGTGCCAGCAGCGGAACAGGGGCGGGCTCCGAGCAGTACTTC. It is translated as CASSGTGAGSEQYF.

V gene TRBV7-9 combines with J gene TRBJ1-1; the D is unclear. Trimming shortened V by 5 bases and J by 8 bases, and 12 bases separated the two germline ends. In germline, CDR1 is SEHNR, CDR2 FQNEAQ (reference sequence). There are 12 residues in the CDR3. The CDR3 sequence is CASSLSGKEAFF. The DNA of the CDR3 is TGTGCCAGCAGCCTTAGCGGAAAGGAAGCTTTCTTT.

This chain links TRBV27 with TRBJ2-7, with D uncertain. Germline loops: CDR1 MNHEY, CDR2 SMNVEV (reference sequence). The V end lost 4 bases, the J end lost 3 bases, and 7 bases lay between the germline ends. The CDR3 sequence is 12 residues long. The CDR3 here is CASSSSIYEQYF. The CDR3 bases are TGTGCCAGCAGTTCTTCCATCTACGAGCAGTACTTC.

This clonotype was detected only a few times. This chain joins TRBV15 and TRBJ2-5, with 9 bases lining up with TRBD1. The CDR3 runs to 15 residues. V lost 3 bases and J lost 5; bases outside the gene matches: 7. The germline V gene has CDR1 LNHNV and CDR2 YYDKDF (reference sequence). CDR3 sequence reads: CATSSYRGQGETQYF. The CDR3 DNA follows: TGTGCCACCAGCAGCTACAGGGGGCAGGGTGAGACCCAGTACTTC.

This clonotype has only a few counts. The chain has TRBV4-1 and TRBJ2-7, with 8 bases aligning to TRBD2. With 1 base clipped from V and 3 bases from J, the junction kept 5 bases outside the gene matches. Per germline, CDR1 MGHRA and CDR2 YSYEKL. This CDR3 contains 15 residues. This CDR3 reads CASSQAFGTSYEQYF. CDR3 sequence (DNA): TGCGCCAGCAGCCAAGCCTTCGGGACTAGCTACGAGCAGTACTTC.

This chain's CDR3 is CASSVNDRVSGYTF. The CDR3 nucleotides read TGTGCCAGCAGCGTTAACGACAGGGTGTCTGGCTACACCTTC. This chain uses TRBV2 with TRBJ1-2; TRBD1 matches 7 bases. V dropped 6 bases and J dropped 7; count of bases not matched to a gene: 11. The CDR3 has 14 residues. Germline-derived CDR1 and CDR2 are SNHLY and FYNNEI.

The V call is TRBV12-3 or TRBV12-4, the J call TRBJ2-1; 7 bases line up with TRBD2. The CDR3 length is 13 residues. After removal of 4 bases from V and 8 bases from J, the junction contained 5 bases not matched to a gene. Here the CDR3 reads CASSYAGVDEQFF. For the CDR3, the DNA is TGTGCCAGCAGTTACGCGGGGGTCGATGAGCAGTTCTTC.

This chain links TRBV4-2 with TRBJ1-1; no definite D call. The CDR3 is made up of 13 amino acids. The germline V gene encodes CDR1 LGHNA and CDR2 YNFKEQ. V was clipped by 4 bases and J by 7 bases, with 13 bases between them. For the CDR3, the DNA is TGTGCCAGCAGCCGAGACACACCAAGTGAAGCTTTCTTT. It yields the protein CASSRDTPSEAFF.

This clonotype has at least ten counts. This chain links TRBV5-1 with TRBJ2-1; D is undetermined. This CDR3 has 13 amino acids. The V end was cut by 4 bases, the J end by 5 bases, with 10 bases between. Germline loops: CDR1 SGHRS, CDR2 YFSETQ. The CDR3 loop is CASSLGRHNEQFF. In DNA form, the CDR3 reads TGCGCCAGCAGCCTGGGTCGTCACAATGAGCAGTTCTTC.

Note on this clonotype: At one end the junction does not follow the germline gene, possibly because of a read error. J is TRBJ2-2 and V is TRBV5-1; TRBD2 might be the D (5 bases). CDR1 is SGHRS and CDR2 is YFSETQ in the germline V gene. The CDR3 has 15 amino acids. As DNA, the CDR3 is TGCGCCAGCAGCTTGCGTCCAGGACCCACCGGGGAGCTGATTTTT. Translating gives CASSLRPGPTGELIF.

This clonotype has just a few counts. This chain connects TRBV7-9 to TRBJ2-1, with D maybe TRBD1 (5 bases). The germline V gene has CDR1 SEHNR and CDR2 FQNEAQ (reference sequence). Trimming removed 5 bases from V and 10 bases from J, with 15 bases in between. The CDR3 is 13 residues long. The CDR3 here is CASSATVPREQFF. The CDR3 DNA is TGTGCCAGCAGCGCGACAGTCCCCCGCGAGCAGTTCTTC.

This clonotype was seen a few times. CDR3 sequence: CASRRPGTGRTPLHF. CDR3 DNA: TGTGCCAGCAGAAGACCCGGGACAGGGAGAACACCCCTCCACTTT. The chain joins TRBV6-1 to TRBJ1-6; TRBD1 matches 9 bases. V shed 6 bases and J 11 bases; nucleotides not matched to a gene: 11. From germline, CDR1 is MNHNS and CDR2 SASEGT. The CDR3 spans 15 residues.

Ten or more counts support this clonotype. The chain links TRBV3-1 to TRBJ1-2; D is possibly TRBD1 (5 bases). Germline V CDR1 and CDR2: LGHDT, YNNKEL (reference sequence). Trimming pared 4 bases from V and 4 bases from J, leaving 16 bases between. CDR3 length equals 15 residues. CDR3 region: CASSLGDGYFYGYTF. Here the CDR3 DNA reads TGTGCCAGCAGCCTTGGGGACGGCTACTTCTATGGCTACACCTTC.

V is TRBV7-2 and J is TRBJ2-3; D possibly corresponds to TRBD2 (6 bases). V was clipped by 4 bases and J by 5 bases, with 19 bases between them. Germline loops: CDR1 SGHTA, CDR2 FQGNSA. This CDR3 comprises 16 residues. Here the CDR3 reads CASSSAQAGSGDTQYF. CDR3 nucleotide sequence: TGTGCCAGCAGCTCCGCACAAGCGGGTTCTGGAGATACGCAGTATTTT.

This clonotype came up many times. V and J are TRBV4-3 and TRBJ2-2; TRBD1 agrees at 9 bases. Germline V gene sequence: CDR1 LGHNA, CDR2 YSLEER. V lost 1 base to trimming and J lost 7 bases; unmatched junction nucleotides: 7. CDR3 length: 16 amino acids. In DNA form, the CDR3 reads TGCGCCAGCAGCCAAGGCTGGACAGGGGCGGACGGGGAGCTGTTTTTT. Its protein is CASSQGWTGADGELFF.

This sequence joins TRBV20-1 and TRBJ1-6, with TRBD1 identical over 8 bases. This CDR3 spans 13 amino acids. Germline loops: CDR1 DFQATT, CDR2 SNEGSKA (reference sequence). The CDR3 DNA follows: TGCAGAGCTCTACAGGGGGTTAGTTCACCCCTCCACTTT. Translating gives CRALQGVSSPLHF.